This TCR beta chain was sequenced during a study of human T cells and chemical hapten exposure. Overall study context: 2% DPC applied to a roughly 2 cm by roughly 2 cm arm area sensitized donors. Minor pooled library volume differences mainly drove per-sample TCR yield variation. Whole-study results and caveats: PT1 expanded TCR counts and patch test score correlated positively.

Stated time point: pre-sensitization, week 0. As for treatment: therapeutic diphenylcyclopropenone sensitization with weekly scalp DPC. Unique molecular identifiers were linked by the library to individual cDNA molecules. In TCRdb, the RACE reads were re-called with MiXCR into one record per CDR3 protein. Of about 350,000 distinct CDR3 sequences listed, around 5.5% are singletons. Concerning this clonotype itself: Its antigen is still unknown.

The CDR3 contains 14 residues. The germline V gene has CDR1 SGHTA and CDR2 FQGNSA. V shed 5 bases and J shed 2 bases, with 12 bases lying between them. The sample consisted of whole blood, taken in connection with sensitization to the hapten diphenylcyclopropenone (DPC). The TCR was taken from a woman aged 18 to 35 with alopecia areata. Some clones in this sample may be carry-over from other donors' samples. The rearrangement uses TRBV7-2 and TRBJ1-1, with D possibly matching TRBD1 (6 bases). The chain's CDR3 is CASSPTGYNTEAFF. CDR3 bases: TGTGCCAGCAGCCCCACAGGGTACAACACTGAAGCTTTCTTT.